The TCR beta chain under discussion was sequenced for a study of cytomegalovirus exposure and HLA in healthy donors (dated by TCRdb to about 2017). Regarding the complete study: In an earlier analysis of several hundred of the donors, around 300 Gb of sequence data and approximately 120 million unique TCR beta sequences from 150 million to 200 million T cells were reported. About 320 gigabases of sequencing data and some 85 million unique TCR sequences were included in an early release covering roughly 600 HLA-typed donors. Of the approximately 400 genotyped donors, about 80% fell in the genetic ancestry cluster associated with self-reported Caucasian donors. The study was designed to test whether signatures of past pathogen exposure could be identified by cataloging public T cell receptors. Using immunosequencing, the study profiled T cell repertoires from 666 subjects and related those repertoires to cytomegalovirus serostatus. Along with the roughly 700-subject first cohort, a separate validation cohort of over 90 different subjects was used. To predict cytomegalovirus infection status, the study brought together high-throughput TCR immunosequencing, statistical association of individual TCRs with disease status, and machine learning. A later analysis re-examined previously published TCR beta repertoires from around 670 donors and added high-resolution HLA genotyping to investigate patterns of TCR occurrence. Rather than drawing on any new phenotypic data, the later analysis identified candidate immune exposures from TCR beta sequences and the way those sequences occurred across donors. To decide whether each TCR beta V gene segment behaved as functional or pseudogenic, an earlier analysis of several hundred of the donors relied on high-throughput TCR beta sequencing. Donor age, sex, ethnicity and CMV serostatus were compiled together with the repertoire data. A later genetic analysis took genome-wide SNP genotypes for about three fifths of the 666 donors and used that subset as a discovery cohort. All discovery cohort repertoires had been generated using a single sequencing platform. HLA typing included class I and class II loci at four-digit resolution. The number of typed donors differed by locus: roughly 620-640 for A, B, C, DRB1 and DQB1; 522 for DQA1; around 580 for DPA1; and some 430 for DPB1. A few DR-DQ haplotypes were treated as single units for association and clustering because of strong linkage in the cohort. Among around 400 genotyped donors of the cohort, an average of around 250,000 unique TCR beta nucleotide sequences was sequenced per donor, of which approximately 18% were non-productive. Here is what the overall study found, with its caveats: The 87-base-pair reads could not distinguish some IMGT-functional V segments, including TRBV6-2 and TRBV6-3, so those segments were excluded. The sequencing pipeline was judged likely to have produced a cluster of highly shared sequence variants as a technical artifact. In an earlier analysis of around 500 of the donors, most TCR beta V segments appeared in productive rearrangements about 87% or about 30% of the time, broadly matching IMGT annotations. This cohort had only TCR beta chains sequenced, and the lack of alpha or paired-chain data limited which features could be detected. A later analysis associated roughly 17,000 TCR beta sequences with specific HLA alleles at a false discovery rate of 0.05. In vitro tests confirmed that a few of the cytomegalovirus-associated TCR beta chains recognize cytomegalovirus antigens. In a later genetic analysis, a missense DCLRE1C variant was associated with V-gene and J-gene trimming of TCR beta chains, and the association was replicated in an independent cohort. Several of the top co-occurrence clusters appeared to be linked to parvovirus B19, influenza, CMV and Epstein-Barr virus, according to a later analysis. Most TCR sequences were seen in very few donors, while some public TCRs were found in many individuals. Most CMV-associated TCR beta chains appeared to be HLA-restricted in a later analysis, and the HLA associations seemed to be driven largely by CMV exposure. The presence/absence analyses assumed that sequencing depth was roughly uniform across donors, and that assumption may not be true. A total of roughly 160 TCR beta chains were listed by the study as associated with cytomegalovirus. According to the authors, the approach could potentially be generalized to other disease states and immunological phenotypes. Assigning TCR associations to individual alleles was difficult when HLA alleles, especially DR and DQ, strongly co-occurred. A further reported finding was that TCR beta sequences accurately predicted the HLA-A and HLA-B alleles for most subjects in the first cohort. In a later analysis, HLA-associated TCR beta chains showed more clonal expansion and lower generation probabilities than non-associated chains that were equally common. Because counts were too low, roughly 16 rarely observed V segments, including chromosome 9 orphons, were left out of the earlier analysis of a few hundred of the donors. Because some donors lacked HLA typing at each locus, the association tests relied only on the typed subset. According to a later genetic analysis, donors in an Asian-associated ancestry cluster had fewer N-insertions in productive TCRs than the approximately 700-donor mean. Immune exposure information for the cohort was limited to CMV serostatus. Linkage disequilibrium might explain the correlated functional status among segregating V segments, but an unknown experimental factor could not be excluded. The classifier was reported to diagnose cytomegalovirus status with high specificity and sensitivity in both the original cohort and the validation cohort. A later analysis found that TCR association rates varied across HLA loci, with DRB1 alleles showing the most associated TCRs and HLA-C alleles the fewest.

The CDR3 sequence holds 15 residues, the cysteine and phenylalanine included. Only the CDR3 region is kept as DNA, spanning 45 bases read in frame from base 1. The V and J ends are trimmed by 6 bases and 1 base, leaving 15 bases between them. CDR1 SQVTM and CDR2 ANQGSEA were looked up in the germline V gene. Comments on this clone: No cognate antigen has been identified for it. No base quality information exists; no much larger clone differs at one position.

To prepare the library, the immunoSEQ multiplex PCR assay was applied. The multiplex PCR relied on a mix of 60 forward primers for TCR Vbeta segments and 13 reverse primers for TCR Jbeta segments. Amplification of the CDR3 region of rearranged TCR beta genes was performed with a multiplex PCR assay on genomic DNA. The Illumina HiSeq System was used to sequence the amplified TCR beta libraries as 87-base-pair reads. Concerning the study's data processing: A later analysis tallied approximately 87 million unique TCR beta chains across the approximately 670 repertoires, and about 12 million of those chains were shared by two or more donors. Raw reads were error-corrected and collapsed into unique sequences with a nearest-neighbor algorithm that merged closely related sequences to remove PCR and sequencing errors. Alignment of CDR3 sequences to IMGT reference sequences was used to assign V, D and J gene segments. For a sequence to be retained, a match of at least six nucleotides to both a V gene segment and a J gene segment was required. Rearrangements were classified as productive when the CDR3 lacked stop codons and remained in frame with V and J, and all other rearrangements were classified as non-productive. Following IMGT convention, CDR3 was defined as the stretch from the second conserved V-encoded cysteine up to the conserved J-encoded phenylalanine. The earlier analysis of roughly 590 of the donors excluded any sequence lacking an unambiguous match to a single V gene segment. In an earlier analysis of 500 to 750 of the donors, V segments were called functional above 56.7% productive rearrangements and were called segregating when the between-donor standard deviation exceeded 5%. To diagnose cytomegalovirus status from the catalog of TCR beta chain sequences, a statistical classification framework was built. In a later analysis, V and J genes were assigned by comparing TCR nucleotide sequences against IMGT/GENE-DB human TR gene sequences. The TCRdist pipeline was used in a later analysis to assign CDR3 sequences and most-parsimonious VDJ recombination scenarios. A later analysis defined each TCR beta chain by its CDR3 amino acid sequence plus V-gene family, and excluded reads lacking a unique V-gene family. To address suspected cross-contamination and a sequencing artifact, a later analysis removed approximately 590 highly shared, low-generation-probability nucleotide sequences. A later analysis calculated a clonal expansion index for each public chain from normalized within-repertoire ranks of inferred template counts. A later analysis computed generation probabilities with a VDJ recombination model fitted to out-of-frame rearrangements, and checked the results against IGoR. In a later analysis, TCR-TCR, TCR-HLA and TCR-CMV co-occurrence was scored with hypergeometric tests, and a repertoire-size bias correction was applied to TCR pairs. False discovery rates were estimated in a later analysis by permuting HLA or CMV assignments 20 times. In a later analysis, co-occurring TCRs were grouped using DBSCAN, and TCRdist sequence similarity was added for clustering within HLA-allele-positive subsets. Repertoires with fewer than 30,000 or more than 120,000 public chains, plus five repertoires with anomalous nucleotide sharing, were excluded from co-occurrence clustering. Held by TCRdb, this immuneACCESS table contains in-frame sequences only and omits some clones. Under half of the omission traces to an unresolved V gene where checked; the cause of the rest is unknown. Clonal size and the V and J genes are those of that table, whereas D and trimming came from the DNA. This sample is represented by 110,000 to 150,000 clones; less than 10% of them were singletons. The top ten hold approximately 1.8% of the sample.

The cohort was made up of several hundred healthy bone marrow donors. At the time of sampling, every cohort member was nominally healthy, though immune exposures that went unrecorded were likely present. The donor tested CMV seronegative, placing the donor among the approximately 360 seronegative members of the cohort. Every donor gave a peripheral blood sample, and the peripheral blood mononuclear cells from that sample were used for TCR beta sequencing. The Qiagen DNeasy Blood Extraction Kit was used to extract genomic DNA from the blood cell samples. The sequencing sample was made of PBMCs. The chain is made from TRBV29-1 and TRBJ2-2, with a weak D call of TRBD2 (6 bases match). The receptor comes from a male donor in good health and CMV-seronegative. The nucleotide sequence reads as follows: TGCAGCGTGGAGTCGGGGAGGCGGAACACCGGGGAGCTGTTTTTT. Its protein product is CSVESGRRNTGELFF.